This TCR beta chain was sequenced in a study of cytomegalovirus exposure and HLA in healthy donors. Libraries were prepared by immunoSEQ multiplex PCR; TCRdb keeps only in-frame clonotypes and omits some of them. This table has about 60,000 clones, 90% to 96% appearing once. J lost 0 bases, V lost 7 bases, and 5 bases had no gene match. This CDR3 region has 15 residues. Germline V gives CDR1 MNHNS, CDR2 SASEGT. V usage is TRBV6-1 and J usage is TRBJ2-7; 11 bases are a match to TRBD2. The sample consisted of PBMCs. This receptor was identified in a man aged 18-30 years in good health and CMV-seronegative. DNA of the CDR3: TGTGCCAGCACTAGGACTAGCGGGCACTCCTACGAGCAGTACTTC. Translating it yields CASTRTSGHSYEQYF.